The following is a T cell receptor beta chain sequence with its context. V shed 5 bases and J 8 bases; nucleotides not matched to a gene: 17. Germline V gene data show CDR1 as MNHNY and CDR2 as SVGAGI (reference sequence). The CDR3 contains 16 residues. TCRdb called the RT-PCR reads again in MiXCR, with one record for every CDR3 protein. The sample lists about 680,000 distinct CDR3 sequences; 12% to 15% were seen once. The sequence was collected from a female donor in good health, serving as a healthy control. This chain uses TRBV6-6 with TRBJ1-2, with 7 bases fitting TRBD1. Sequenced input: memory CD4+ T cells from blood. This CDR3 reads CASSRGRGDASKGYTF. In DNA, the CDR3 is TGTGCCAGCAGTCGGGGCAGGGGGGACGCCTCTAAGGGCTACACCTTC.